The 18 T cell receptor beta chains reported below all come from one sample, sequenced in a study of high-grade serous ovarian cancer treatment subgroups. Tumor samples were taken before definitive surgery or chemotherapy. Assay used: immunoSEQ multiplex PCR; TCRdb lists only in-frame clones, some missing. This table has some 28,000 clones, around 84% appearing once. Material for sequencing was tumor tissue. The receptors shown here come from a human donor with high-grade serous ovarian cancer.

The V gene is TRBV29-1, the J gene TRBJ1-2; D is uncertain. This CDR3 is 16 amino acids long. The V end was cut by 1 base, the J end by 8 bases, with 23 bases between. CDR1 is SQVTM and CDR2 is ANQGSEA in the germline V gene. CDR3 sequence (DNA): TGCAGCGTTGAAGCTATGGCGGGAACCGCCGTAGGCGGCTACACCTTC. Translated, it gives CSVEAMAGTAVGGYTF. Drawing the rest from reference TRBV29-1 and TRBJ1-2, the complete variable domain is SAVISQKPSRDICQRGTSLTIQCQVDSQVTMMFWYRQQPGQSLTLIATANQGSEATYESGFVIDKFPISRPNLTFSTLTVSNMSPEDSSIYLCSVEAMAGTAVGGYTFGSGTRLTVV.

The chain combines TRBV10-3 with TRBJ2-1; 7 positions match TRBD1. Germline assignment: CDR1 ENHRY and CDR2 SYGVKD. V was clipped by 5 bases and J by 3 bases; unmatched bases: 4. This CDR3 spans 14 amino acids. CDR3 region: CAISPGQSYNEQFF. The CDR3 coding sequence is TGTGCCATCAGTCCGGGACAGAGCTACAATGAGCAGTTCTTC.

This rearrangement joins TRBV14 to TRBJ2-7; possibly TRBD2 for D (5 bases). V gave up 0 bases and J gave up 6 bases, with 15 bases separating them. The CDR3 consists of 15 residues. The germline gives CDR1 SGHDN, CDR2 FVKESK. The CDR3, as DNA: TGTGCCAGCAGCCAAGATTACACCGAGGGAAGCGAGCAGTACTTC. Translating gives CASSQDYTEGSEQYF.

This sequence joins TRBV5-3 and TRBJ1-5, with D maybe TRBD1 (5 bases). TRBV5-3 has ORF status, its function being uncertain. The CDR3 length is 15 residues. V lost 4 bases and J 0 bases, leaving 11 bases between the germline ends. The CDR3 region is CARSGGCLSNQPQHF. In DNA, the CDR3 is TGTGCCAGAAGCGGGGGATGTCTTAGCAATCAGCCCCAGCATTTT.

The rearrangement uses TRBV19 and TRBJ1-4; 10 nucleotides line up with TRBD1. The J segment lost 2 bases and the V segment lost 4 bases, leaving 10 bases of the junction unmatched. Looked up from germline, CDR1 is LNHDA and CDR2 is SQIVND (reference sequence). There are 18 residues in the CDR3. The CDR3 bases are TGTGCCAGTAGTAGGACCGGGACAGGGGACCAGACTAATGAAAAACTGTTTTTT. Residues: CASSRTGTGDQTNEKLFF.

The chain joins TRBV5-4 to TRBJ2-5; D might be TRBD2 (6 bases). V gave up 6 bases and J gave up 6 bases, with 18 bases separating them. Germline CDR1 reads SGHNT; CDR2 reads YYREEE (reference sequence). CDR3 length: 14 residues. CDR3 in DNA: TGTGCCAGCAACTCAGGGACTGAACTCCAGACCCAGTACTTC. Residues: CASNSGTELQTQYF.

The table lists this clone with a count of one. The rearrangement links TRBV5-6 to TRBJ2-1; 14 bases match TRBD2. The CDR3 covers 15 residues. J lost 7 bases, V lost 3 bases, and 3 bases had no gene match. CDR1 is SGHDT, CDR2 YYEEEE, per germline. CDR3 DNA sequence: TGTGCCAGCAGCTCCGGGACTAGCGGGAGTAATGAGCAGTTCTTC. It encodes CASSSGTSGSNEQFF.

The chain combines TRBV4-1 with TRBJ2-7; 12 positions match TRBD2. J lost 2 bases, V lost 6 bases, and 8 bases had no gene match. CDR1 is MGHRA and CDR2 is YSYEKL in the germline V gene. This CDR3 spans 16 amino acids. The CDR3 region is CASRKEASGRAYEQYF. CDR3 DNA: TGCGCCAGCAGGAAAGAGGCTAGCGGGAGGGCCTACGAGCAGTACTTC.

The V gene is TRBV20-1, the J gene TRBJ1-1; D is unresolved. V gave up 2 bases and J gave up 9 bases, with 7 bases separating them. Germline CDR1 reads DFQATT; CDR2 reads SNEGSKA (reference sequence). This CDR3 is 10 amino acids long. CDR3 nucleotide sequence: TGCAGTGCTAGACCCCCAAAAGCTTTCTTT. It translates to CSARPPKAFF.

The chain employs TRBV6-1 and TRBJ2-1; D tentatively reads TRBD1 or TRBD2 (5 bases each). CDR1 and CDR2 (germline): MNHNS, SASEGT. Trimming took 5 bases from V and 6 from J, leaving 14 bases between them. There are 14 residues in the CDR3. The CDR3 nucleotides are TGTGCCAGCAGTTTTTCAAGGGACGTCAATGAGCAGTTCTTC. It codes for CASSFSRDVNEQFF.

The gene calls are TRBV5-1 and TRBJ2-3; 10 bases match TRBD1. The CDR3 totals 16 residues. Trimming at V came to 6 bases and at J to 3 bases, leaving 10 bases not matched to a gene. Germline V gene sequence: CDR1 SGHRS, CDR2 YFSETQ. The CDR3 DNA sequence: TGCGCCAGCATGGGACCGGGACAGGGGAAGACAGATACGCAGTATTTT. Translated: CASMGPGQGKTDTQYF.

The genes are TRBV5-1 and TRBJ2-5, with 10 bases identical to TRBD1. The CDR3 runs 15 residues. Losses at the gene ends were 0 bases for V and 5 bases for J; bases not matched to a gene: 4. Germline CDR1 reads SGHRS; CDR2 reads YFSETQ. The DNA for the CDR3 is TGCGCCAGCAGCTTGGCGACAGGGGGCACTGAGACCCAGTACTTC. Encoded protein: CASSLATGGTETQYF.

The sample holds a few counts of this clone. The CDR3 loop is CASSVGRSLSYEQFF. The DNA of the CDR3 is TGTGCCAGCAGCGTTGGCCGATCCCTTAGTTATGAGCAGTTCTTC. V is TRBV9 and J is TRBJ2-1; D is unclear. CDR3 length: 15 amino acids. Germline-derived CDR1 and CDR2 are SGDLS and YYNGEE. Deletions cut 2 bases from V and 8 bases from J, with 17 bases between.

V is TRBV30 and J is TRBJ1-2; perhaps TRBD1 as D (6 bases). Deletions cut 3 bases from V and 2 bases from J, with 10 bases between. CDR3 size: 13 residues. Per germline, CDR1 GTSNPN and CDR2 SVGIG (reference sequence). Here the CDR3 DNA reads TGTGCCTGGAGGACAGGACGCAACTATGGCTACACCTTC. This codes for CAWRTGRNYGYTF.

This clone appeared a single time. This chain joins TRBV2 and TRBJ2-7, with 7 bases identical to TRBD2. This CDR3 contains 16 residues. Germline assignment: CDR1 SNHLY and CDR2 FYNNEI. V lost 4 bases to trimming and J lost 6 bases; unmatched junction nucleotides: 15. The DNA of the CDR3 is TGTGCCAGCAGTGTAATAAGGGACTACTACAAGTCCGAGCAGTACTTC. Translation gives CASSVIRDYYKSEQYF.

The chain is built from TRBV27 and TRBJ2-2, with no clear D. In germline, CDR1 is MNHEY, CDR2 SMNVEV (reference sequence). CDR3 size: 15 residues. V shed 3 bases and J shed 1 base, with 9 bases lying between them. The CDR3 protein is CASSFIGQNTGELFF. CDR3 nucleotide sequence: TGTGCCAGCAGTTTTATCGGGCAGAACACCGGGGAGCTGTTTTTT.

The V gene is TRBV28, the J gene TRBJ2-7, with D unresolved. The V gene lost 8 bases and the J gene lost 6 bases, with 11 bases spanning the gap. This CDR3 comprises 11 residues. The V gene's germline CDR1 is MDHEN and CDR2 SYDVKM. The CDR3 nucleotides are TGTGCCAGCTCCTCTCCCTTCGAGCAGTACTTC. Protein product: CASSSPFEQYF.

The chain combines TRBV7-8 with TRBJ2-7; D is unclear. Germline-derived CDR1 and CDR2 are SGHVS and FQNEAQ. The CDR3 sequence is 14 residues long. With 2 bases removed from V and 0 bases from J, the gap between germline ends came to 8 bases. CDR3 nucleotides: TGTGCCAGCAGCTTAACCAGGAGCTCCTACGAGCAGTACTTC. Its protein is CASSLTRSSYEQYF.